This T cell receptor beta chain was documented in a study of shared clonotypes between healthy human individuals. TCRdb's copy holds only in-frame clones and misses some; the assay was immunoSEQ multiplex PCR. The data contain some 2,000,000 clones, around 95% of them singletons. This receptor was obtained from a man aged 18 to 29 in good health. Sequences were obtained from naive CD4+ T cells sorted from blood. Specified subset: CD45RA+ positively selected.

The CDR3 coding sequence is TGTGCCAGCACTTTTTCCGGGATTGGTCAGCCCCAGCATTTT. The encoded protein is CASTFSGIGQPQHF. This sequence joins TRBV28 and TRBJ1-5; no clear D gene. Trimming cost V 7 bases and J 6 bases, with 16 bases left between them. CDR3 length: 14 amino acids. Germline V gives CDR1 MDHEN, CDR2 SYDVKM.